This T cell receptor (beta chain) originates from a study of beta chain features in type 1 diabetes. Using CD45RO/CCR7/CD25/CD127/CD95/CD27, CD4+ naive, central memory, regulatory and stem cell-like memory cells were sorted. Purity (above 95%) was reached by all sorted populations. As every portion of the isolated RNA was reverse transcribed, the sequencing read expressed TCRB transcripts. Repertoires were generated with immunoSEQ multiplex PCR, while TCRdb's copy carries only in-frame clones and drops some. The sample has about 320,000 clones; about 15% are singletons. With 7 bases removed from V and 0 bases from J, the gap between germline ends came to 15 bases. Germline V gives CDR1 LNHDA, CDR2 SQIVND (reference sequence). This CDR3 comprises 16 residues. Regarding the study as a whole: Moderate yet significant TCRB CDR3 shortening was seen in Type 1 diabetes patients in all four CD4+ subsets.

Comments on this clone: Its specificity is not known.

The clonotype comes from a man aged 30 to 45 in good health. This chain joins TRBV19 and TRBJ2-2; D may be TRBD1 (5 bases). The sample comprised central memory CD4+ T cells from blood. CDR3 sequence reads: CASNPRQTSNTGELFF. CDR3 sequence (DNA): TGTGCCAGTAACCCTAGACAGACTTCGAACACCGGGGAGCTGTTTTTT. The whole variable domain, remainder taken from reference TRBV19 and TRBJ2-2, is DGGITQSPKYLFRKEGQNVTLSCEQNLNHDAMYWYRQDPGQGLRLIYYSQIVNDFQKGDIAEGYSVSREKKESFPLTVTSAQKNPTAFYLCASNPRQTSNTGELFFGEGSRLTVL.